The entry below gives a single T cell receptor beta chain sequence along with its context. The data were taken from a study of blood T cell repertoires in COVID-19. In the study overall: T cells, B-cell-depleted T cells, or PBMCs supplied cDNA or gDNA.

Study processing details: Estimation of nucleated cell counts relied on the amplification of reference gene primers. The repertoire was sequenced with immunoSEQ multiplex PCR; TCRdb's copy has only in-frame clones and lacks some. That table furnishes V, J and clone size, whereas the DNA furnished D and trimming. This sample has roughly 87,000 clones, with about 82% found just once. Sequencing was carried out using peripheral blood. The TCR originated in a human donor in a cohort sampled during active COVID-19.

CDR3 residues: CASSFTGLWFF. The DNA of the CDR3 is TGTGCCAGCAGCTTTACAGGTCTGTGGTTCTTC. V usage is TRBV5-6 and J usage is TRBJ2-1, with TRBD1 as a possible D gene (5 bases). Germline lookup yields CDR1 SGHDT and CDR2 YYEEEE. There are 11 residues in the CDR3. The V gene lost 2 bases and the J gene lost 15 bases, with 12 bases spanning the gap.